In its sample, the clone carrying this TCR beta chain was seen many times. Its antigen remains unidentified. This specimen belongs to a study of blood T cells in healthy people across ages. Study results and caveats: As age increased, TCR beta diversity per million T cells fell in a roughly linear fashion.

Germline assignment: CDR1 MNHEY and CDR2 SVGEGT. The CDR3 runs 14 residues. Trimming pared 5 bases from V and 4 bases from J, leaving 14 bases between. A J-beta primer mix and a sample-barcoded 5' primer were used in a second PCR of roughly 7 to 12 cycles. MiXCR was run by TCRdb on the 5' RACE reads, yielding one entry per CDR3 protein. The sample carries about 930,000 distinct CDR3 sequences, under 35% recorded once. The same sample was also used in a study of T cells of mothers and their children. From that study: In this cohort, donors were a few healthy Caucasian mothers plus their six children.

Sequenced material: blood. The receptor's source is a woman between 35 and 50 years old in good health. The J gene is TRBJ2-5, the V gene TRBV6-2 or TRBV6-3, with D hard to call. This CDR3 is CASSGWFGRETQYF. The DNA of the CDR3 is TGTGCCAGCAGTGGTTGGTTCGGCCGAGAGACCCAGTACTTC.